This entry features one T cell receptor beta chain sequence. The clone's antigen remains unknown. No base-level quality is on record; no much larger clone is a single base apart. This entry is derived from a study of human thymus T cells (dated by TCRdb to about 2020). Background for the entire study: The study used 7 or 8 infant thymus samples plus four related peripheral blood samples to characterize TCR alpha and beta repertoires. The infant donors were about 6 to 244 days old, and the cohort included over five males and two females.

The CDR3, from cysteine to phenylalanine, totals 14 residues. The read is trimmed to its CDR3 DNA, 42 bases read in frame from base 1. For CDR1 and CDR2, the germline V gene lists KGHSH and LQKENI. V is shortened by 1 base, J by 2 bases, and the region joining them spans 7 bases. Points the paper makes about the study in general: Usage of V and J gene segments appeared to be biased in both the thymic and the peripheral blood repertoires. On average, roughly 740,000 unique TCRB clonotypes were obtained from thymus samples, compared with about 84,000 from blood samples.

TCRB and TCRAD loci were amplified from a standardized quantity of quality-controlled genomic DNA using the immunoSEQ multiplex PCR assay. The amplicons spanned the V(D)J region and were long enough to cover the CDR3 and allow V and J genes to be identified. Through the commercial immunoSEQ service, the amplicons were sequenced on an Illumina platform. Per the original workflow: Corrections for primer bias and sequencing errors followed previously described methods, while TCRAD and TCRB definitions were based on the IMGT database. immunoSEQ Analyzer 3.0 and VDJTools were used for repertoire analysis, which covered basic statistics, V/J segment usage, diversity estimates, rarefaction and pairwise overlap. Chao1, ChaoE, Efron-Thisted, Shannon and inverse Simpson indices were used to estimate diversity, which was also estimated on datasets down-sampled to the smallest sample. Repertoire overlap was assessed by strict matching of CDR3 nucleotide sequence, V gene and J gene, and clustering was done by Jaccard-based multidimensional scaling. As stored in TCRdb, this immuneACCESS dataset retains in-frame rearrangements with V and J assigned. A fraction of the clones does not appear; measured against another copy, unresolved V genes explain less than half of the discrepancy, and the remainder lacks a known reason. From that table come the V and J calls and clone size; the DNA was used to work out D and trimming. This sample holds 40,000 to 45,000 clones; over 85% were observed only once. The ten top clones hold about 0.12% of the sample.

Donors were immunologically healthy infants undergoing open corrective cardiac surgery for congenital heart defects in Finland. For four of the eight donors, a small about 0.45-1 mL aliquot of peripheral blood was collected during surgery. Instead of starting from a fixed cell number, genomic DNA extraction from blood samples used all available leukocytes. ACK lysis buffer was used to remove erythrocytes from the blood, and the remaining leukocytes were kept as pellets at -70 degrees C. A QIAsymphony instrument was used to extract genomic DNA from frozen cell pellets. What was sequenced was blood. The chain is encoded by TRBV18 joined to TRBJ2-3, and perhaps TRBD2 as D gene, on 5 matching bases. The sequence was obtained from a boy under three years old with a congenital heart defect but otherwise immunologically healthy. The nucleotide sequence reads TGTGCCAGCTCACCACTAGCGAACACAGATACGCAGTATTTT. Its protein product is CASSPLANTDTQYF.